What follows are 9 T cell receptor beta chains derived from one specimen sequenced in a study of CXCR3-negative and CXCR3-positive naive CD8 T cells. cDNA libraries for TRB were generated by 5' RACE incorporating UMI labels. Each CDR3 protein gets one entry in TCRdb, which reprocessed the 5' RACE reads and gives no DNA. The data include approximately 40,000 distinct CDR3 sequences; the top ten clones carry roughly 14%. Sequenced material: memory CD8+ T cells from blood. Receptors were obtained from a human donor in good health. Some clones in this sample may be carry-over from other donors' samples.

The CDR3 loop reads CSVFTGNTGELFF. The chain couples TRBV29-1 to TRBJ2-2; TCRdb names TRBD1, which stays unverified in the absence of DNA. The CDR3 has 13 residues. In germline, CDR1 is SQVTM, CDR2 ANQGSEA.

This chain connects TRBV29-1 to TRBJ2-3; the TCRdb D gene call, TRBD2, has no DNA to confirm it. Germline V gene lookup returns CDR1 SQVTM and CDR2 ANQGSEA. This CDR3 spans 12 amino acids. The CDR3 region is CSVEGLVDTQYF.

The chain carries TRBV15 and TRBJ1-1. Germline CDR1 and CDR2: LNHNV and YYDKDF (reference sequence). The CDR3 extends over 15 amino acids. CDR3 protein: CATSSRGGAETEAFF.

The chain couples TRBV6-2 or TRBV6-3 to TRBJ1-5. Germline CDR1 MNHEY, CDR2 SVGEGT. This CDR3 has 14 amino acids. The CDR3 sequence is CASSYGGLLQPQHF.

This chain connects TRBV6-6 to TRBJ2-7; as DNA is missing, the TRBD1 call by TCRdb cannot be tested. The CDR3 length is 12 residues. Germline lookup yields CDR1 MNHNY and CDR2 SVGAGI (reference sequence). CDR3 region: CASSFGGYEQYF.

The chain carries TRBV18 and TRBJ2-2; as DNA is missing, the TRBD1 call by TCRdb cannot be tested. Germline V gene sequence: CDR1 KGHSH, CDR2 LQKENI. This CDR3 comprises 18 residues. The CDR3 spells CASSPLRLDRENTGELFF.

The chain joins TRBV24-1 to TRBJ1-2. CDR3 length: 13 amino acids. In germline, CDR1 is KGHDR, CDR2 SFDVKD. The CDR3 loop is CATSATGSSRYTF.

The chain employs TRBV2 and TRBJ1-1. The CDR3 is 14 residues long. Germline CDR1 SNHLY, CDR2 FYNNEI. The CDR3 here is CASSEPKEWAEAFF.

The chain uses TRBV5-1 and TRBJ2-6. There are 15 residues in the CDR3. The germline V gene has CDR1 SGHRS and CDR2 YFSETQ. This CDR3 reads CASSELLSGANVLTF.